These T cell receptor beta chains were read from a single sample in a study of a mutant IDH1 vaccine in newly diagnosed glioma. Antigens of these TCRs are unknown. TCRdb keeps only in-frame clones here, not all; method: immunoSEQ multiplex PCR. This table has tens of thousands of clones, roughly 80% appearing once. The starting material was PBMCs, obtained from a glioma patient whose treatment included an IDH1 peptide vaccine. These receptors originate from a man aged 25-40 years with glioma. Both conserved end residues are part of each CDR3. A D gene is named only where the DNA matches it firmly. Expanded clones are given a class, and other clones once, few, many or no size at all.

V	size	J	D	CDR3	DNA
TRBV10-3	.	TRBJ2-2	.	CAISDIDLNGELFF	TGTGCCATCAGTGATATCGACCTGAACGGGGAGCTGTTTTTT
TRBV6-5	once	TRBJ2-7	.	CASMNAGTYEQYF	TGTGCCAGCATGAACGCGGGGACCTACGAGCAGTACTTC
TRBV6-1	once	TRBJ1-2	.	CASPAGMGLLYGYTF	TGTGCCAGCCCTGCAGGGATGGGCCTCCTCTATGGCTACACCTTC
TRBV5-4	.	TRBJ1-1	TRBD1	CASSSGDRGYTEAFF	TGTGCCAGCAGTTCTGGGGACAGGGGTTACACTGAAGCTTTCTTT
TRBV10-3	once	TRBJ1-1	TRBD1	CAISESQGEAFF	TGTGCCATCAGTGAGTCACAGGGGGAAGCTTTCTTT
TRBV14	.	TRBJ1-3	.	CASSQDPVPSGNTIYF	TGTGCCAGCAGCCAAGACCCGGTCCCTTCTGGAAACACCATATATTTT
TRBV10-3	.	TRBJ1-1	.	CAISESRTLNTEAFF	TGTGCCATCAGTGAGTCTCGGACATTGAACACTGAAGCTTTCTTT
TRBV7-9	.	TRBJ2-5	.	CASSHSGQETQYF	TGTGCCAGCAGCCACAGCGGCCAAGAGACCCAGTACTTC
TRBV27	.	TRBJ2-1	TRBD1	CASSRSRGPSTNEQFF	TGTGCCAGCAGTAGGAGCAGGGGGCCCAGCACGAATGAGCAGTTCTTC
TRBV6-1	.	TRBJ2-2	.	CASSVGWTEDTGELFF	TGTGCCAGCAGTGTCGGGTGGACCGAAGACACCGGGGAGCTGTTTTTT
TRBV18	.	TRBJ2-1	.	CASSPRDSKYNEQFF	TGTGCCAGCTCACCACGGGACTCAAAATACAATGAGCAGTTCTTC
TRBV21-1	.	TRBJ1-5	.	CASSKWLQGHQPQHF	TGTGCCAGCAGCAAATGGTTGCAGGGACATCAGCCCCAGCATTTT
TRBV5-1	.	TRBJ2-1	.	CASSLGTSNEQFF	TGCGCCAGCAGCTTGGGTACTTCGAATGAGCAGTTCTTC
TRBV5-5	.	TRBJ2-7	.	CASSSRTIAYEQYF	TGTGCCAGCAGCTCCAGAACAATAGCCTACGAGCAGTACTTC
TRBV5-1	.	TRBJ2-7	.	CASSLNNVLDEQYF	TGCGCCAGCAGCTTGAATAACGTCCTGGACGAGCAGTACTTC
TRBV9	.	TRBJ2-7	.	CASSVEAGTTYEQYF	TGTGCCAGCAGCGTAGAGGCAGGAACTACCTACGAGCAGTACTTC
TRBV5-1	.	TRBJ2-7	TRBD1	CASSSDRAPYEQYF	TGCGCCAGCAGCTCGGACAGGGCGCCCTACGAGCAGTACTTC
TRBV5-1	.	TRBJ1-1	.	CATRRQPTGNTEAFF	TGCGCCACCCGTCGGCAACCGACGGGGAACACTGAAGCTTTCTTT
TRBV5-6	.	TRBJ2-7	.	CASSQPGLRPEQYF	TGTGCCAGCAGCCAACCGGGACTCCGTCCCGAGCAGTACTTC
TRBV5-1	.	TRBJ1-3	.	CASSQDNSGNTIYF	TGCGCCAGCAGCCAGGACAACTCTGGAAACACCATATATTTT
TRBV5-6	.	TRBJ1-1	.	CASSLRRSLGDTEAFF	TGTGCCAGCAGCTTGCGTAGGAGCCTCGGGGACACTGAAGCTTTCTTT
TRBV7-8	.	TRBJ2-7	TRBD2	CASSPEGGREGYEQYF	TGTGCCAGCAGCCCGGAAGGAGGGAGGGAGGGGTACGAGCAGTACTTC
TRBV7-2	.	TRBJ1-3	.	CASSFLTNSGNTIYF	TGTGCCAGCAGCTTCCTGACAAACTCTGGAAACACCATATATTTT
TRBV18	few	TRBJ2-2	TRBD1	CASSPQQGYTGELFF	TGTGCCAGCTCACCTCAACAGGGGTACACCGGGGAGCTGTTTTTT
TRBV30	.	TRBJ1-2	.	CAWSPETVTGYTF	TGTGCCTGGAGCCCAGAGACGGTGACCGGCTACACCTTC
TRBV9	.	TRBJ2-5	TRBD1	CASSVYQGAQETQYF	TGTGCCAGCAGCGTTTACCAGGGGGCGCAGGAGACCCAGTACTTC
TRBV18	once	TRBJ2-2	.	CASSENTGELFF	TGTGCCAGCTCAGAAAACACCGGGGAGCTGTTTTTT
TRBV30	.	TRBJ2-5	.	CAWSPDGGGETQYF	TGTGCCTGGAGTCCCGATGGAGGTGGGGAGACCCAGTACTTC